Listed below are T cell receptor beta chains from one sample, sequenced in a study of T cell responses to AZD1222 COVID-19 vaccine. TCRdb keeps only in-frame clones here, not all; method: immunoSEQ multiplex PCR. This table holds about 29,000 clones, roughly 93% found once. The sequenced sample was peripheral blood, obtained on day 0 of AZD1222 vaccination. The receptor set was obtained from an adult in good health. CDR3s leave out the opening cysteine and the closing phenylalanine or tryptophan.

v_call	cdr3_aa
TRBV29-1	SVDPTGVGNTIY
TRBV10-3	AISDGVGEQY
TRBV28	ASSWGSDNTGELF
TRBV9	ASSVDPGEMNYGYT
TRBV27	ASSLGATARGYT
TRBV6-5	ASQVGSYSPLH
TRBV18	ASSGQLSLDYGYT
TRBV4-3	ASSQGLGAGELF
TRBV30	AWYGEKLF
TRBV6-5	ASSSLNYNEQF
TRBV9	ASSGPRVIATNTGELF
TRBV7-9	ASSLGALAGKGLQY
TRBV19	ASSISRGVNEQF
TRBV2	AIISPGPGLSGNTIY
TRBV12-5	ASALGQGRHSGANVLT
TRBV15	ATSRVQPPSAGQPQH